This T cell receptor beta chain emerged from a study of cytotoxic CD8 clonotypes in ibrutinib-treated CLL. The germline CDR1 and CDR2 sequences are GTSNPN and SVGIG (reference sequence). Trimming took 2 bases from V and 5 from J, leaving 12 bases between them. The CDR3 has 14 amino acids. Investigators sought sequencing depths of between 1 in 200,000 and 1 in 1 million T cells. This table comes from immunoSEQ multiplex PCR, and its TCRdb copy is limited to in-frame clones, with some not included. In the table there are hundreds of thousands of clones, 80% of which are singletons. The V gene is TRBV30, the J gene TRBJ1-4, with TRBD1 as a possible D gene (5 bases). The sample in question was PBMCs, obtained before ibrutinib treatment. The clonotype comes from a human donor with chronic lymphocytic leukemia. CDR3 loop: CAWSFDSKNEKLFF. The CDR3 nucleotides read TGTGCCTGGAGTTTCGACAGTAAGAATGAAAAACTGTTTTTT.